The 5 T cell receptor beta chains in this list originate from one sample, sequenced in a study of T cell repertoires in cytomegalovirus infection. In TCRdb, the reads were re-called with MiXCR into one record per CDR3 protein. The sample comprises some 700,000 distinct CDR3 sequences, less than 40% of which are singletons, and around 2.6% rests with the top ten. Sequencing input: PBMCs. The origin of the receptors is a human donor in good health (CMV status not recorded). Some clones in this sample may be carry-over from other donors' samples.

This clonotype was found many times. CDR3 residues: CASSIRGNNQPQHF. The CDR3 DNA reads as TGTGCCAGTAGCATCAGGGGAAACAATCAGCCCCAGCATTTT. The chain carries TRBV19 and TRBJ1-5; possible D gene TRBD1, 6 bases. Germline V gives CDR1 LNHDA, CDR2 SQIVND (reference sequence). The CDR3 extends over 14 amino acids. The germline V and J ends were trimmed by 6 bases and 3 bases, with 12 bases remaining between them.

The gene calls are TRBV14 and TRBJ2-3; 8 nucleotides align to TRBD2. The trim removed 5 bases at V and 2 bases at J, leaving 9 bases unmatched. CDR3 size: 16 residues. The V gene's germline CDR1 is SGHDN and CDR2 FVKESK. CDR3 protein: CASSYLAGGITDTQYF. In DNA, the CDR3 is TGTGCCAGCAGCTACTTGGCGGGGGGTATCACAGATACGCAGTATTTT.

This clonotype came up once. The chain carries TRBV6-5 and TRBJ1-6, with TRBD1 identical over 7 bases. V lost 4 bases, J lost 9 bases, and 9 bases stayed unmatched. The germline V gene has CDR1 MNHEY and CDR2 SVGAGI. CDR3 size: 15 residues. CDR3: CASSFLTGIVSPLHF. Here the CDR3 DNA reads TGTGCCAGCAGTTTTTTGACAGGGATTGTTTCACCCCTCCACTTT.

This clonotype was seen a handful of times. The chain links TRBV27 to TRBJ2-7, with 9 bases aligning to TRBD2. V lost 5 bases, J lost 6 bases, and 11 bases stayed unmatched. Germline loops: CDR1 MNHEY, CDR2 SMNVEV (reference sequence). The CDR3 is 15 residues long. CDR3 sequence (DNA): TGTGCCAGCAGTATCGAGCGGGGGGCCATCTCCGAGCAGTACTTC. Its translation: CASSIERGAISEQYF.

The chain couples TRBV12-3 or TRBV12-4 to TRBJ1-5; 7 positions match TRBD1. Trimming cost V 6 bases and J 7 bases; bases outside gene matches: 21. The CDR3 runs 18 residues. In nucleotides, the CDR3 is TGTGCCAGCAGCCCTAGGGAGGGACAGAGGGTTTCTTGGCAGCCCCAGCATTTT. This encodes CASSPREGQRVSWQPQHF.